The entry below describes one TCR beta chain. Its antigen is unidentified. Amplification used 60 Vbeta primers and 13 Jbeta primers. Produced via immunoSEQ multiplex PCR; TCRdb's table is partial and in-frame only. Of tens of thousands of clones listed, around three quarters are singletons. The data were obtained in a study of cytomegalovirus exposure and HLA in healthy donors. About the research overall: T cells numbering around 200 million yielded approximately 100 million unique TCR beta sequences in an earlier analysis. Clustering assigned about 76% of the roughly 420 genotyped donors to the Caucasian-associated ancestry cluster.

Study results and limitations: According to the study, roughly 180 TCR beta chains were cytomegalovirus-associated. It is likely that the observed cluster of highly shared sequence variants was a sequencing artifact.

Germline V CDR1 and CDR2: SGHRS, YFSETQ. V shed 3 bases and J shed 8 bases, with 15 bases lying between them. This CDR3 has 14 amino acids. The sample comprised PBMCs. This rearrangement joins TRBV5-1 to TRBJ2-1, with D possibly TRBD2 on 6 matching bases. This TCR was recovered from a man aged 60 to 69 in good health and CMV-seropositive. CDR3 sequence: CASSSGLEGHEQFF. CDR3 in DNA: TGCGCCAGCAGCTCGGGACTGGAAGGCCATGAGCAGTTCTTC.